This TCR beta chain stems from a study of T-cell reconstitution after alpha-beta-depleted transplantation in children. Overall study results and limits: Some patients' high day-60 TCRbeta diversity was traced to surviving recipient T cells and thymic progenitors. Several hundred expanded graft clones reportedly gave rise to the alpha-beta T cells present about two months after transplant. One year post-transplant, T-cell counts and diversity were largely derived from T cells produced anew.

For TCRbeta, the library was prepared with unique molecular identifiers. MiXCR was run by TCRdb on the PCR reads, yielding one entry per CDR3 protein. This table holds about 540,000 distinct CDR3 sequences, 27% found once. Notes on this clonotype: Its antigen is as yet unknown.

The CDR3 has 17 residues. The J segment lost 1 base and the V segment lost 4 bases, leaving 8 bases of the junction unmatched. Germline V CDR1 and CDR2: DFQATT, SNEGSKA (reference sequence). This chain connects TRBV20-1 to TRBJ2-1; 12 bases line up with TRBD2. The receptor was isolated from a boy in the first two years of life with Wiskott-Aldrich syndrome, due to receive a stem cell transplant. Source: PBMCs, taken before TCRalphabeta/CD19-depleted stem cell transplant. The CDR3 sequence: CSAISTSGSVSYNEQFF. The DNA of the CDR3 is TGCAGTGCTATCTCGACTAGCGGGAGTGTATCCTACAATGAGCAGTTCTTC.